The rows below give T cell receptor beta chains drawn from one sample of a study of early T cells in non-severe SARS-CoV-2 infection. MiXCR was run by TCRdb on the 5' RACE reads, yielding one entry per CDR3 protein. The profile shows roughly 51,000 distinct CDR3 sequences, about 8% of them singletons. The material was whole blood, obtained at baseline. The receptors come from an adult who was a healthcare worker with PCR-confirmed SARS-CoV-2 infection or an uninfected control (not recorded which). The CDR3 runs from the conserved cysteine through the conserved F or W. The D gene is left open where the match is weak. Expanded clones get a size class; other rows say once, few or many, or leave the size out.

abundance: many
v_gene: TRBV29-1
j_gene: TRBJ2-1
d_gene: .
CDR3aa: CSVHGGLYNEQFF
CDR3nt: TGCAGCGTTCACGGGGGGCTATACAATGAGCAGTTCTTC

abundance: few
v_gene: TRBV7-8
j_gene: TRBJ1-6
d_gene: .
CDR3aa: CASSLGGGAYNSPLHF
CDR3nt: TGTGCCAGCAGCTTAGGAGGGGGGGCCTATAATTCACCCCTCCACTTT

abundance: few
v_gene: TRBV7-9
j_gene: TRBJ1-1
d_gene: .
CDR3aa: CASSFAVNTEAFF
CDR3nt: TGTGCCAGCAGCTTCGCGGTGAACACTGAAGCTTTCTTT

abundance: many
v_gene: TRBV7-8
j_gene: TRBJ2-7
d_gene: .
CDR3aa: CASSAGRGRTYEQYF
CDR3nt: TGTGCCAGCAGCGCCGGCCGGGGGAGGACCTACGAGCAGTACTTC

abundance: many
v_gene: TRBV5-6
j_gene: TRBJ2-1
d_gene: .
CDR3aa: CASSLATGFYNEQFF
CDR3nt: TGTGCCAGCAGCTTGGCTACGGGGTTCTACAATGAGCAGTTCTTC

abundance: .
v_gene: TRBV28
j_gene: TRBJ2-3
d_gene: .
CDR3aa: CASGRGVGASTDTQYF
CDR3nt: TGTGCCAGCGGGCGAGGGGTCGGGGCTAGCACAGATACGCAGTATTTT

abundance: .
v_gene: TRBV7-9
j_gene: TRBJ2-3
d_gene: TRBD2
CDR3aa: CASSQAGGADTQYF
CDR3nt: TGTGCCAGCAGCCAAGCGGGAGGGGCAGATACGCAGTATTTT

abundance: many
v_gene: TRBV6-5
j_gene: TRBJ2-2
d_gene: .
CDR3aa: CASRPPNREIVTGELFF
CDR3nt: TGTGCCAGCAGGCCGCCTAATCGGGAGATTGTAACCGGGGAGCTGTTTTTT

abundance: few
v_gene: TRBV12-3/TRBV12-4
j_gene: TRBJ2-7
d_gene: .
CDR3aa: CASSLGQPGEQYF
CDR3nt: TGTGCCAGCAGTTTAGGCCAACCAGGGGAACAGTACTTC

abundance: few
v_gene: TRBV6-5
j_gene: TRBJ1-1
d_gene: .
CDR3aa: CASRDEMNTEAFF
CDR3nt: TGTGCCAGCAGGGATGAGATGAACACTGAAGCTTTCTTT

abundance: many
v_gene: TRBV20-1
j_gene: TRBJ2-7
d_gene: .
CDR3aa: CSARDGDWDEQYF
CDR3nt: TGCAGTGCTAGAGACGGGGACTGGGACGAGCAGTACTTC

abundance: .
v_gene: TRBV20-1
j_gene: TRBJ1-1
d_gene: .
CDR3aa: CSARRRLNTEAFF
CDR3nt: TGCAGTGCTAGGCGGAGATTAAACACTGAAGCTTTCTTT

abundance: .
v_gene: TRBV20-1
j_gene: TRBJ1-6
d_gene: TRBD1
CDR3aa: CSARTGESSYNSPLHF
CDR3nt: TGCAGTGCAAGGACAGGGGAAAGCTCCTATAATTCACCCCTCCACTTT

abundance: few
v_gene: TRBV7-6
j_gene: TRBJ2-5
d_gene: TRBD1
CDR3aa: CASSVGQGMMETQYF
CDR3nt: TGTGCCAGCAGCGTTGGACAGGGGATGATGGAGACCCAGTACTTC

abundance: few
v_gene: TRBV7-8
j_gene: TRBJ2-1
d_gene: TRBD2
CDR3aa: CASSLVGLAGGFNEQFF
CDR3nt: TGTGCCAGCAGCTTAGTAGGGCTAGCGGGAGGGTTTAATGAGCAGTTCTTC

abundance: .
v_gene: TRBV7-2
j_gene: TRBJ2-7
d_gene: .
CDR3aa: CASSSGPEQYF
CDR3nt: TGTGCCAGCAGCTCGGGCCCCGAGCAGTACTTC

abundance: few
v_gene: TRBV5-5
j_gene: TRBJ2-3
d_gene: .
CDR3aa: CASSFGSSGTDTQYF
CDR3nt: TGTGCCAGCAGCTTTGGTTCTAGCGGCACAGATACGCAGTATTTT

abundance: many
v_gene: TRBV2
j_gene: TRBJ1-3
d_gene: .
CDR3aa: CASSHSKTGDGNTIYF
CDR3nt: TGTGCCAGCAGTCATAGTAAGACAGGAGATGGAAACACCATATATTTT

abundance: many
v_gene: TRBV25-1
j_gene: TRBJ2-4
d_gene: TRBD1
CDR3aa: CASMDRVKNIQYF
CDR3nt: TGTGCCAGCATGGACAGGGTAAAAAACATTCAGTACTTC

abundance: .
v_gene: TRBV9
j_gene: TRBJ2-1
d_gene: .
CDR3aa: CASSVAIPQTRGAYNEQFF
CDR3nt: TGTGCCAGCAGCGTAGCTATTCCTCAGACCCGGGGAGCGTACAATGAGCAGTTCTTC

abundance: few
v_gene: TRBV3-1
j_gene: TRBJ2-1
d_gene: .
CDR3aa: CASSGPFF
CDR3nt: TGTGCCAGCAGCGGCCCGTTCTTC

abundance: few
v_gene: TRBV29-1
j_gene: TRBJ2-7
d_gene: .
CDR3aa: CSAQSLWYEQYF
CDR3nt: TGCAGCGCTCAATCCTTGTGGTACGAGCAGTACTTC

abundance: many
v_gene: TRBV28
j_gene: TRBJ1-4
d_gene: .
CDR3aa: CASIDEKLFF
CDR3nt: TGTGCCAGCATTGATGAAAAACTGTTTTTT

abundance: few
v_gene: TRBV20-1
j_gene: TRBJ2-1
d_gene: TRBD2
CDR3aa: CSATAGTSLLYEQFF
CDR3nt: TGCAGTGCTACAGCCGGGACTAGTTTACTCTATGAGCAGTTCTTC

abundance: few
v_gene: TRBV6-1
j_gene: TRBJ1-1
d_gene: .
CDR3aa: CASSELVNTEAFF
CDR3nt: TGTGCCAGCAGTGAACTGGTAAACACTGAAGCTTTCTTT

abundance: few
v_gene: TRBV3-1
j_gene: TRBJ1-1
d_gene: .
CDR3aa: CASSRADGTEAFF
CDR3nt: TGTGCCAGCAGCCGCGCGGATGGCACTGAAGCTTTCTTT

abundance: many
v_gene: TRBV9
j_gene: TRBJ2-2
d_gene: .
CDR3aa: CASSVGAGRLFF
CDR3nt: TGTGCCAGCAGCGTAGGTGCGGGTAGGCTGTTTTTT

abundance: .
v_gene: TRBV6-6
j_gene: TRBJ2-7
d_gene: TRBD1
CDR3aa: CASSLPGQGIYEQYF
CDR3nt: TGTGCCAGCAGCCTCCCGGGACAGGGCATCTACGAGCAGTACTTC

abundance: many
v_gene: TRBV25-1
j_gene: TRBJ2-1
d_gene: .
CDR3aa: CASHGWNEQFF
CDR3nt: TGTGCCAGCCACGGGTGGAATGAGCAGTTCTTC

abundance: few
v_gene: TRBV20-1
j_gene: TRBJ2-7
d_gene: TRBD2
CDR3aa: CSASGRGYEQYF
CDR3nt: TGCAGTGCCAGCGGGAGGGGCTACGAGCAGTACTTC

abundance: many
v_gene: TRBV5-1
j_gene: TRBJ1-4
d_gene: TRBD1
CDR3aa: CASSFSGGFDNEKLFF
CDR3nt: TGCGCCAGCAGCTTTTCAGGGGGCTTCGATAATGAAAAACTGTTTTTT

abundance: .
v_gene: TRBV7-9
j_gene: TRBJ2-7
d_gene: .
CDR3aa: CASSLADAAYEQYF
CDR3nt: TGTGCCAGCAGCTTAGCGGACGCCGCCTACGAGCAGTACTTC

abundance: .
v_gene: TRBV29-1
j_gene: TRBJ1-2
d_gene: .
CDR3aa: CSVEGQGHGYTF
CDR3nt: TGCAGCGTTGAGGGTCAGGGTCATGGCTACACCTTC

abundance: many
v_gene: TRBV11-2
j_gene: TRBJ2-1
d_gene: TRBD2
CDR3aa: CASSLDRFGRANEQFF
CDR3nt: TGTGCCAGCAGCTTAGATAGGTTCGGGAGGGCCAATGAGCAGTTCTTC

abundance: .
v_gene: TRBV5-6
j_gene: TRBJ2-7
d_gene: .
CDR3aa: CASSLPGEQYF
CDR3nt: TGTGCCAGCAGCCTTCCCGGGGAGCAGTACTTC

abundance: many
v_gene: TRBV29-1
j_gene: TRBJ2-7
d_gene: TRBD2
CDR3aa: CSVRSAGGPYEQYF
CDR3nt: TGCAGCGTCAGGTCGGCGGGAGGGCCATACGAGCAGTACTTC

abundance: few
v_gene: TRBV7-2
j_gene: TRBJ2-1
d_gene: TRBD2
CDR3aa: CASSLELAGASSYNEQFF
CDR3nt: TGTGCCAGCAGCTTAGAACTAGCGGGGGCTAGCTCCTACAATGAGCAGTTCTTC

abundance: many
v_gene: TRBV20-1
j_gene: TRBJ1-1
d_gene: .
CDR3aa: CSASGEAFF
CDR3nt: TGCAGTGCTAGTGGGGAAGCTTTCTTT

abundance: .
v_gene: TRBV29-1
j_gene: TRBJ2-3
d_gene: .
CDR3aa: CSVTLWGAPSTDTQYF
CDR3nt: TGCAGCGTTACCCTGTGGGGAGCGCCTAGCACAGATACGCAGTATTTT

abundance: many
v_gene: TRBV6-5
j_gene: TRBJ1-2
d_gene: .
CDR3aa: CASSSSTPNYGYTF
CDR3nt: TGTGCCAGCAGTAGCAGCACCCCTAACTATGGCTACACCTTC